This is a list of T cell receptor beta chains from one sample in a study of Tregs in tolerant kidney transplant recipients. Repertoires were generated with immunoSEQ multiplex PCR, while TCRdb's copy carries only in-frame clones and drops some. The sample lists 75,000 to 100,000 clones, over 85% occurring once. The input for sequencing was CD4+ T cells from blood (PBMCs), taken 12 months after the transplant. Every receptor here comes from a human patient who received a combined kidney and bone marrow transplant. Some T cells may be supplied by the graft donor. Both conserved end residues are part of each CDR3. A D gene is named only where the DNA matches it firmly. Rows give clone size only sometimes, using once, few, many, or a class for an expanded clone.

clone size,D gene,V gene,J gene,CDR3 protein,CDR3 DNA
once,-,TRBV30,TRBJ1-2,CAWRPGARAAYGYTF,TGTGCCTGGAGGCCAGGGGCTAGGGCTGCATATGGCTACACCTTC
-,-,TRBV9,TRBJ2-7,CASSSTSEALYEQYF,TGTGCCAGCAGCTCAACCTCAGAGGCCCTCTACGAGCAGTACTTC
-,-,TRBV14,TRBJ2-7,CASSQGASSSYEQYF,TGTGCCAGCAGCCAAGGAGCCTCGAGCTCCTACGAGCAGTACTTC
once,TRBD1,TRBV4-2,TRBJ1-2,CASSQELLKGAHGYTF,TGTGCCAGCAGCCAAGAATTGCTTAAGGGGGCACATGGCTACACCTTC
-,TRBD2,TRBV9,TRBJ2-3,CASSVEDIRSGKLGDTQYF,TGTGCCAGCAGCGTAGAGGATATACGGAGCGGGAAGCTAGGAGATACGCAGTATTTT
once,TRBD1,TRBV2,TRBJ2-1,CASSDFGTGVRNEQFF,TGTGCCAGCAGTGACTTTGGGACAGGGGTCAGGAATGAGCAGTTCTTC
-,TRBD1,TRBV20-1,TRBJ1-2,CSGTGNYGYTF,TGCAGCGGGACAGGGAACTATGGCTACACCTTC
-,-,TRBV7-4,TRBJ1-5,CASSLVSRNRVSNQPQHF,TGTGCCAGCAGCTTAGTATCCCGAAACAGGGTCAGCAATCAGCCCCAGCATTTT
-,-,TRBV7-9,TRBJ1-5,CASSSQGSNQPQHF,TGTGCCAGCAGCTCACAGGGTTCCAATCAGCCCCAGCATTTT
-,-,TRBV7-2,TRBJ2-6,CASSQGQSSGANVLTF,TGTGCCAGCAGCCAAGGACAGTCCTCTGGGGCCAACGTCCTGACTTTC
-,-,TRBV4-2,TRBJ2-1,CASSQDGRQSYNEQFF,TGTGCCAGCAGCCAAGATGGGCGTCAGTCCTACAATGAGCAGTTCTTC
-,-,TRBV13,TRBJ1-3,CASSLVQGPGNTIYF,TGTGCCAGCAGCTTAGTGCAGGGGCCTGGAAACACCATATATTTT
-,-,TRBV7-9,TRBJ2-7,CASSLDNPAYEQYF,TGTGCCAGCAGCTTAGACAATCCCGCCTACGAGCAGTACTTC
-,TRBD2,TRBV4-3,TRBJ2-2,CASSPRTRENTGELFF,TGCGCCAGCAGCCCACGGACTAGAGAAAACACCGGGGAGCTGTTTTTT
-,TRBD2,TRBV23-1,TRBJ2-3,CASRITSAMGDTQYF,TGCGCCAGCAGGATAACTAGCGCAATGGGAGATACGCAGTATTTT
-,-,TRBV9,TRBJ2-1,CASSVAGQLEQFF,TGTGCCAGCAGCGTAGCGGGTCAACTTGAGCAGTTCTTC
once,TRBD2,TRBV7-6,TRBJ2-1,CASSLGLAGGYPYNEQFF,TGTGCCAGCAGCTTAGGGCTAGCGGGGGGGTATCCCTACAATGAGCAGTTCTTC
-,TRBD2,TRBV19,TRBJ2-3,CASSTPPGTRGTDTQYF,TGTGCCAGTAGTACCCCGCCCGGGACTAGAGGAACAGATACGCAGTATTTT
-,TRBD2,TRBV28,TRBJ2-3,CASSFKSGGADTQYF,TGTGCCAGCAGTTTTAAGAGCGGGGGGGCCGATACGCAGTATTTT
-,TRBD2,TRBV7-2,TRBJ2-2,CASNKPSGGAAGELFF,TGTGCCAGCAACAAACCGAGCGGGGGGGCGGCGGGGGAGCTGTTTTTT
-,TRBD1,TRBV7-8,TRBJ1-2,CASSLDRGDGYTF,TGTGCCAGCAGCCTCGACAGGGGGGATGGCTACACCTTC
-,TRBD1,TRBV5-4,TRBJ2-7,CASSWTGQGANEQYF,TGTGCCAGCAGCTGGACCGGACAGGGGGCTAACGAGCAGTACTTC
-,TRBD1,TRBV7-9,TRBJ2-3,CASRPWDRGLGDTQYF,TGTGCCAGCAGACCATGGGACAGGGGGCTGGGAGATACGCAGTATTTT
-,-,TRBV18,TRBJ2-7,CASSPTSTESYEQYF,TGTGCCAGCTCACCTACCTCGACAGAGTCCTACGAGCAGTACTTC
-,TRBD1,TRBV4-3,TRBJ1-4,CASSQDPRGVRTNEKLFF,TGCGCCAGCAGCCAAGACCCCAGGGGGGTACGGACTAATGAAAAACTGTTTTTT
-,TRBD1,TRBV4-2,TRBJ2-7,CASSPGQGLGYEQYF,TGTGCCAGCAGCCCCGGACAGGGTCTTGGCTACGAGCAGTACTTC
-,-,TRBV10-3,TRBJ1-5,CAISDGTTTGQPQHF,TGTGCCATCAGTGATGGGACAACTACCGGTCAGCCCCAGCATTTT
-,-,TRBV11-2,TRBJ2-3,CASSYLTSADTQYF,TGTGCCAGCAGCTATTTAACGAGCGCAGATACGCAGTATTTT
few,-,TRBV11-2,TRBJ1-1,CASSLDTAEAFF,TGTGCCAGCAGCTTAGATACGGCTGAAGCTTTCTTT
-,TRBD1,TRBV7-6,TRBJ2-7,CASSTGTGLSEQYF,TGTGCCAGCAGCACCGGGACAGGGCTAAGCGAGCAGTACTTC
-,TRBD1,TRBV4-2,TRBJ2-7,CASSPAGDRYEQYF,TGTGCCAGCAGCCCCGCTGGGGACAGGTACGAGCAGTACTTC
-,TRBD2,TRBV7-2,TRBJ2-1,CASSLPGLAGYNEQFF,TGTGCCAGCAGCTTACCGGGACTAGCGGGCTACAATGAGCAGTTCTTC
-,-,TRBV5-1,TRBJ1-2,CASSPGVYGYTF,TGCGCCAGCAGCCCAGGGGTTTATGGCTACACCTTC
once,TRBD1,TRBV7-9,TRBJ1-2,CASSPRQGFYGYTF,TGTGCCAGCAGCCCTCGACAGGGATTTTATGGCTACACCTTC
once,TRBD1,TRBV7-8,TRBJ1-3,CASSTTQGRGNTIYF,TGTGCCAGCAGCACTACACAGGGGAGAGGAAACACCATATATTTT
-,TRBD1,TRBV28,TRBJ2-2,CASTSRGEQGGTGELFF,TGTGCCAGCACCTCTAGGGGGGAACAGGGGGGTACCGGGGAGCTGTTTTTT
-,TRBD1,TRBV30,TRBJ1-5,CAWSGGQALGPQHF,TGTGCCTGGAGTGGAGGACAGGCCCTCGGGCCCCAGCATTTT
-,TRBD1,TRBV11-3,TRBJ2-3,CASSLGTGPPDTQYF,TGTGCCAGCAGCCTCGGGACAGGCCCACCAGATACGCAGTATTTT
-,-,TRBV6-6,TRBJ2-2,CASSSTQAGELFF,TGTGCCAGCAGTAGTACACAGGCCGGGGAGCTGTTTTTT
-,TRBD1,TRBV7-9,TRBJ2-7,CASSPTTGFSYEQYF,TGTGCCAGCAGCCCTACGACAGGGTTCTCCTACGAGCAGTACTTC
-,-,TRBV7-2,TRBJ2-1,CASSLASAGRLEQFF,TGTGCCAGCAGCTTGGCCTCGGCGGGTCGGCTTGAGCAGTTCTTC
-,-,TRBV4-1,TRBJ1-6,CASSQRTGTPNSPLHF,TGCGCCAGCAGCCAGCGCACCGGGACACCTAATTCACCCCTCCACTTT
-,TRBD2,TRBV11-2,TRBJ2-2,CASSPFLAANTGELFF,TGTGCCAGCAGCCCCTTTCTAGCGGCGAACACCGGGGAGCTGTTTTTT
-,-,TRBV7-2,TRBJ1-5,CASSLARHSNQPQHF,TGTGCCAGCAGCTTAGCGCGGCATAGCAATCAGCCCCAGCATTTT
-,-,TRBV2,TRBJ1-2,CASSDDKANYGYTF,TGTGCCAGCAGCGATGACAAAGCTAACTATGGCTACACCTTC
once,TRBD2,TRBV9,TRBJ2-3,CASTGGTSRTDTQYF,TGTGCCAGCACAGGAGGGACTAGCCGCACAGATACGCAGTATTTT
-,-,TRBV2,TRBJ1-2,CASRGLTATENYGYTF,TGTGCCAGCAGGGGCTTGACAGCTACCGAAAACTATGGCTACACCTTC
-,TRBD1,TRBV11-3,TRBJ2-7,CASSFRQGEVYEQYF,TGTGCCAGCAGCTTCCGACAGGGAGAGGTCTACGAGCAGTACTTC
-,TRBD1,TRBV10-1,TRBJ1-6,CASSERLGDRGSPLHF,TGCGCCAGCAGTGAGAGACTAGGGGACAGGGGTTCACCCCTCCACTTT
-,TRBD2,TRBV6-1,TRBJ2-5,CASSKGLAGNGYRETQYF,TGTGCCAGCAGTAAAGGACTAGCGGGAAATGGATACCGGGAGACCCAGTACTTC
-,-,TRBV7-9,TRBJ2-7,CASSLGAGPYEQYF,TGTGCCAGCAGCTTAGGGGCGGGACCCTACGAGCAGTACTTC
-,-,TRBV10-3,TRBJ2-5,CAISESSDQLETQYF,TGTGCCATCAGTGAGTCGAGTGATCAACTAGAGACCCAGTACTTC
-,TRBD1,TRBV29-1,TRBJ2-5,CSKRQGSETQYF,TGCAGCAAACGACAGGGTTCGGAGACCCAGTACTTC
-,TRBD1,TRBV11-3,TRBJ1-2,CASNPLKTGEGYGYTF,TGTGCCAGCAACCCGTTAAAAACAGGGGAAGGCTATGGCTACACCTTC
-,-,TRBV4-1,TRBJ1-6,CASSLLGGIARGSPLHF,TGCGCCAGCAGCCTCCTGGGGGGTATCGCTCGGGGGTCACCCCTCCACTTT
once,TRBD1,TRBV18,TRBJ1-3,CASSPLDRPKGSLSGNTIYF,TGTGCCAGCTCACCCCTGGACAGGCCAAAGGGGTCGTTGTCTGGAAACACCATATATTTT
-,-,TRBV7-7,TRBJ1-1,CASSLEESEAFF,TGTGCCAGCAGCTTAGAGGAGAGTGAAGCTTTCTTT
-,-,TRBV25-1,TRBJ1-4,CASSESPRRDEKLFF,TGTGCCAGCAGTGAGAGCCCCCGACGGGATGAAAAACTGTTTTTT